These 2 T cell receptor beta chains originate from one sample sequenced in a study of cytomegalovirus exposure and HLA in healthy donors. PCR involved 60 Vbeta and 13 Jbeta primers. Repertoires were generated with immunoSEQ multiplex PCR, while TCRdb's copy carries only in-frame clones and drops some. Altogether 200,000 to 250,000 clones are present, 83% being singletons, with the ten largest covering just over 1.4%. The specimen sequenced was PBMCs. The source of these receptors is a girl aged 10 to 17 in good health and CMV-seronegative.

About this clone: At one boundary the junction diverges from the germline segment, which might be a read error. This rearrangement joins TRBV7-9 to TRBJ1-1; D is unresolved. There are 15 residues in the CDR3. The germline CDR1 and CDR2 sequences are SEHNR and FQNEAQ (reference sequence). The CDR3 loop is CSSSLAPGENTEAFF. Here the CDR3 DNA reads TGTTCCAGCAGCTTAGCGCCGGGAGAGAACACTGAAGCTTTCTTT.

This clone was seen a few times. The gene calls are TRBV28 and TRBJ1-2, with 7 bases aligning to TRBD1. V lost 9 bases and J lost 8; bases outside the gene matches: 12. Germline-derived CDR1 and CDR2 are MDHEN and SYDVKM. This CDR3 comprises 13 residues. The CDR3 DNA reads TGTGCCAGTAGGACAGGCAGCACTATCGGCTACACCTTC. It specifies CASRTGSTIGYTF.